The 11 T cell receptor beta chains given below trace back to one sample, sequenced in a study of spatial heterogeneity in lung cancer. TCRdb re-analysed the 5' RACE reads in MiXCR, keeping a single row per CDR3 protein. Among approximately 24,000 distinct CDR3 sequences listed, 4% to 6% were seen once. Time point defined: sample taken at primary tumor resection. The sequenced material consisted of unsorted whole RNA from tumor, nontumor lung or frozen PBMC. The specimen was PBMCs, collected at surgery. These receptors were taken from a male donor with early-stage non-small cell lung cancer.

This clonotype was seen repeatedly, ten times or more. The chain joins TRBV6-5 to TRBJ2-1; no firm D call. The germline V and J ends were trimmed by 5 bases and 0 bases, with 17 bases remaining between them. Germline CDR1 and CDR2: MNHEY and SVGAGI. This CDR3 comprises 17 residues. The chain's CDR3 is CASSPYLTVSSYNEQFF. Written as DNA, the CDR3 is TGTGCCAGCAGTCCCTATCTAACGGTGAGCTCCTACAATGAGCAGTTCTTC.

This clonotype was counted many times. The V gene is TRBV4-3, the J gene TRBJ2-2, with D tentatively TRBD2 (5 bases). CDR3 length: 14 amino acids. The germline V gene encodes CDR1 LGHNA and CDR2 YSLEER. V lost 1 base and J 6 bases, leaving 9 bases between the germline ends. CDR3 coding DNA: TGCGCCAGCAGCCAAGCCCGGGGTCCCGGGGAGCTGTTTTTT. It is translated as CASSQARGPGELFF.

There are many counts of this clonotype. This chain links TRBV27 with TRBJ1-2, with 7 bases lining up with TRBD1. The CDR3 totals 14 residues. CDR1 is MNHEY, CDR2 SMNVEV, per germline (reference sequence). Germline trimming cut 5 bases from V and 5 bases from J; bases unmatched to any gene: 8. CDR3 sequence (DNA): TGTGCCAGCAGTCCAATGGGACAGAAATATGGCTACACCTTC. Its translation: CASSPMGQKYGYTF.

This chain connects TRBV12-3 or TRBV12-4 to TRBJ2-1; the match to TRBD1 covers 10 bases. The CDR3 extends over 15 amino acids. The J segment lost 7 bases and the V segment lost 1 base, leaving 4 bases of the junction unmatched. In DNA form, the CDR3 reads TGTGCCAGCAGTTTAGGCGGGACAGGGGAGAATGAGCAGTTCTTC. It encodes CASSLGGTGENEQFF.

Many counts were recorded for this clonotype. The gene calls are TRBV5-1 and TRBJ2-1; the match to TRBD2 covers 16 bases. J was trimmed by 10 bases and V by 3 bases; bases with no gene match: 16. This CDR3 has 19 amino acids. Germline V gives CDR1 SGHRS, CDR2 YFSETQ. The CDR3 bases are TGCGCCAGCAGCTCGGGACTAGCGGGAGGGGCATTGGTAAAGAGGGAGCAGTTCTTC. It yields the protein CASSSGLAGGALVKREQFF.

This clonotype is medium-sized (0.01 to 0.1%). This sequence joins TRBV10-2 and TRBJ2-5; weak D call: TRBD1 (7 bases). This CDR3 is 13 amino acids long. Per germline, CDR1 WSHSY and CDR2 SAAADI. Trimming took 7 bases from V and 5 from J, leaving 14 bases between them. The CDR3 DNA follows: TGCGCCAGCAACGGAGGGGGCCGGGAGACCCAGTACTTC. Protein sequence: CASNGGGRETQYF.

At least ten counts were recorded for this clonotype. V and J are TRBV7-8 and TRBJ1-5; weak D call: TRBD1 (5 bases). Germline CDR1 SGHVS, CDR2 FQNEAQ. Trimming shortened V by 1 base and J by 1 base, and 11 bases separated the two germline ends. The CDR3 runs to 16 residues. The CDR3 DNA reads TGTGCCAGCAGCTTAGGTCCCCGGGGGAGCAATCAGCCCCAGCATTTT. Protein sequence: CASSLGPRGSNQPQHF.

This clonotype was observed at least ten times. J is TRBJ2-1 and V is TRBV12-3 or TRBV12-4; TRBD2 agrees at 8 bases. The CDR3 is made up of 15 amino acids. J gave up 4 bases and V 7 bases, and 9 bases lay outside the gene matches. The CDR3 reads CASTEGGGYYNEQFF. CDR3 in DNA: TGTGCCAGCACTGAGGGCGGGGGGTATTACAATGAGCAGTTCTTC.

This clonotype came up many times. V usage is TRBV2 and J usage is TRBJ2-3, with D perhaps matching TRBD2 (5 bases). V shed 9 bases and J shed 6 bases, with 22 bases lying between them. This CDR3 has 15 amino acids. CDR1 is SNHLY and CDR2 is FYNNEI in the germline V gene. CDR3 amino acids: CARGEWSGSRDTQYF. For the CDR3, the DNA is TGTGCCAGGGGAGAGTGGAGCGGCTCCCGGGATACGCAGTATTTT.

This clonotype was counted ten times or more. The rearrangement links TRBV6-1 to TRBJ2-7, with TRBD2 as a possible D gene (6 bases). This CDR3 contains 15 residues. Trimming took off 2 bases at V and 5 bases at J, with 16 bases between the two ends. CDR1 is MNHNS and CDR2 is SASEGT in the germline V gene. CDR3 bases: TGTGCCAGCAGTGAAATCGGCAGGGAGGTCAACGAGCAGTACTTC. Amino acid sequence: CASSEIGREVNEQYF.

In this sample, this clonotype turned up many times. The V and J genes are TRBV29-1 and TRBJ1-1; a weak D match, TRBD1 (5 bases). Per germline, CDR1 SQVTM and CDR2 ANQGSEA. Trimming removed 4 bases at V and 1 base at J, with 10 bases between. The CDR3 covers 13 residues. The CDR3 reads CSVAPGPNTEAFF. CDR3 coding DNA: TGCAGCGTTGCTCCAGGGCCGAACACTGAAGCTTTCTTT.